These 27 T cell receptor beta chains share one sample of origin, sequenced in a study of T cell responses to AZD1222 COVID-19 vaccine. Clones were sequenced by immunoSEQ multiplex PCR, and TCRdb holds only the in-frame ones, with some missing. The sample lists about 88,000 clones, around nine tenths occurring once. The sample in question was peripheral blood, obtained 28 days after the second AZD1222 dose. These receptors originate from an adult who received the AZD1222 COVID-19 vaccine.

The chain combines TRBV2 with TRBJ2-1, with D unclear. The CDR3 totals 13 residues. Trimming removed 2 bases at V and 4 bases at J, with 6 bases between. Germline assignment: CDR1 SNHLY and CDR2 FYNNEI. The CDR3 DNA reads TGTGCCAGCAGTGAATTGGGGTACAATGAGCAGTTCTTC. Its translation is CASSELGYNEQFF.

The chain recombines TRBV2 with TRBJ2-7, with TRBD2 matching over 7 bases. V trimming: 6 bases; J trimming: 7 bases; junction bases outside the gene matches: 6. The CDR3 is 12 amino acids. Germline values: CDR1 SNHLY, CDR2 FYNNEI. CDR3 DNA: TGTGCCAGCAGCCGGGACTACAGAGAGCAGTACTTC. Residues: CASSRDYREQYF.

A single count supports this clone. The gene calls are TRBV7-9 and TRBJ1-2; D remains ambiguous. Trimming stripped 4 bases from V and 1 base from J, with 10 bases between. Germline V gene sequence: CDR1 SEHNR, CDR2 FQNEAQ (reference sequence). This CDR3 has 14 residues. The CDR3 sequence: CASSSHASNYGYTF. The CDR3 nucleotides are TGTGCCAGCAGCTCCCACGCCAGTAACTATGGCTACACCTTC.

This sequence joins TRBV18 and TRBJ1-6; D is ambiguous. Per germline, CDR1 KGHSH and CDR2 LQKENI. V was trimmed by 3 bases and J by 8 bases, leaving 14 bases between them. The CDR3 runs to 15 residues. CDR3 sequence: CASSPYRPPDSPLHF. In DNA, the CDR3 is TGTGCCAGCTCACCCTACCGGCCGCCGGATTCACCCCTCCACTTT.

The chain employs TRBV29-1 and TRBJ2-3, with 9 bases matching TRBD2. Per germline, CDR1 SQVTM and CDR2 ANQGSEA. The ends lost 7 bases at V and 4 bases at J; junction bases unmatched: 9. This CDR3 has 14 residues. The DNA for the CDR3 is TGCAGCGCCGAAGGGGTAGCGGGGGCAGATACGCAGTATTTT. Its translation: CSAEGVAGADTQYF.

The CDR3 region is CASTDTRNTIYF. The DNA for the CDR3 is TGTGCCAGCACGGACACAAGAAACACCATATATTTT. This chain links TRBV6-1 with TRBJ1-3; the D gene is possibly TRBD1 (5 bases). The CDR3 spans 12 residues. With 7 bases removed from V and 5 bases from J, the gap between germline ends came to 9 bases. Germline V gene data show CDR1 as MNHNS and CDR2 as SASEGT.

This chain connects TRBV6-1 to TRBJ2-2; the match to TRBD1 covers 9 bases. The CDR3 is 16 residues long. V dropped 4 bases and J dropped 7; count of bases not matched to a gene: 10. Germline CDR1 is MNHNS and CDR2 is SASEGT. The CDR3 region has the DNA TGTGCCAGCAGTGGCGGGGGACAGGGTTTCAACGGGGAGCTGTTTTTT. Protein product: CASSGGGQGFNGELFF.

J is TRBJ2-7 and V is TRBV20-1; perhaps TRBD1 as D (5 bases). The CDR3 has 11 residues. The germline gives CDR1 DFQATT, CDR2 SNEGSKA (reference sequence). Between the trimmed V and J ends, which lost 5 bases and 4 bases, there was a span of 9 bases. The CDR3: CSALQGYEQYF. For the CDR3, the DNA is TGCAGTGCTCTCCAGGGTTACGAGCAGTACTTC.

The gene calls are TRBV6-2 or TRBV6-3 and TRBJ2-2, with 7 nucleotides matching TRBD2. The germline gives CDR1 MNHEY, CDR2 SVGEGT. Trimming cost V 0 bases and J 7 bases; bases outside gene matches: 8. The CDR3 is made up of 16 amino acids. CDR3 nucleotide sequence: TGTGCCAGCAGTTACTCTGGCGGGGGACGATTCGGGGAGCTGTTTTTT. Translating gives CASSYSGGGRFGELFF.

J is TRBJ1-2 and V is TRBV2; a possible D gene is TRBD1 (5 bases). The ends were cut back, 6 bases at V and 8 bases at J, with 13 bases in the middle. The CDR3 has 12 residues. CDR1 and CDR2 (germline): SNHLY, FYNNEI. CDR3: CASRPGQTGYTF. CDR3 nucleotide sequence: TGTGCCAGCAGACCGGGGCAAACAGGCTACACCTTC.

CDR3 in DNA: TGTGCCAGCAGCCCCAACCTGGGACAGGGCTACGAAACCTACGAGCAGTACTTC. Protein product: CASSPNLGQGYETYEQYF. The chain combines TRBV7-9 with TRBJ2-7, with TRBD1 matching 9 bases. This CDR3 contains 18 residues. The germline gives CDR1 SEHNR, CDR2 FQNEAQ (reference sequence). V shed 5 bases and J 2 bases; nucleotides not matched to a gene: 16. The entire variable domain, with the rest obtained from reference TRBV7-9 and TRBJ2-7, is as follows: DTGVSQNPRHKITKRGQNVTFRCDPISEHNRLYWYRQTLGQGPEFLTYFQNEAQLEKSRLLSDRFSAERPKGSFSTLEIQRTEQGDSAMYLCASSPNLGQGYETYEQYFGPGTRLTVT.

The rearrangement links TRBV30 to TRBJ1-1, with a weak D call TRBD1 (5 bases). The CDR3 is 13 amino acids. CDR1 is GTSNPN, CDR2 SVGIG, per germline (reference sequence). V was shortened by 3 bases and J by 4 bases, with 12 bases between the two germline ends. The CDR3 is CAWRVGVATEAFF. For the CDR3, the DNA is TGTGCCTGGAGGGTGGGGGTGGCCACTGAAGCTTTCTTT. The variable domain in full, with the rest retrieved from reference TRBV30 and TRBJ1-1, is SQTIHQWPATLVQPVGSPLSLECTVEGTSNPNLYWYRQAAGRGLQLLFYSVGIGQISSEVPQNLSASRPQDRQFILSSKKLLLSDSGFYLCAWRVGVATEAFFGQGTRLTVV.

The chain joins TRBV12-5 to TRBJ1-5; D not resolved. V was trimmed by 1 base and J by 2 bases, leaving 6 bases between them. CDR3 length: 14 amino acids. CDR1 is LGHNT and CDR2 is FRNRAP in the germline V gene. CDR3 sequence: CASGLEVRNQPQHF. As DNA, the CDR3 is TGTGCTAGTGGTTTGGAAGTTCGCAATCAGCCCCAGCATTTT.

The rearrangement links TRBV6-5 to TRBJ1-2, with D possibly being TRBD1 (5 bases). Trimming removed 2 bases from V and 3 bases from J, with 7 bases in between. The CDR3 is made up of 13 amino acids. Germline lookup yields CDR1 MNHEY and CDR2 SVGAGI. CDR3 bases: TGTGCCAGCAGTTACGTGGGGGACTATGGCTACACCTTC. Translated, it gives CASSYVGDYGYTF.

This clone occurred once. This chain joins TRBV5-1 and TRBJ2-5; 8 bases fit TRBD2. The junction had 1 base not matched to a gene; V was cut back by 0 bases and J by 3 bases. The CDR3 is 14 residues long. Germline CDR1 reads SGHRS; CDR2 reads YFSETQ. The CDR3 reads CASSLAAGEETQYF. In nucleotides, the CDR3 is TGCGCCAGCAGCTTGGCAGCGGGGGAAGAGACCCAGTACTTC.

V usage is TRBV5-1 and J usage is TRBJ2-2; possible D gene TRBD2, 5 bases. Germline loops: CDR1 SGHRS, CDR2 YFSETQ. The CDR3 has 15 amino acids. Trimming shortened V by 0 bases and J by 1 base, and 7 bases separated the two germline ends. The CDR3 DNA is TGCGCCAGCAGCTTGGCCGGGGTGAACACCGGGGAGCTGTTTTTT. It encodes CASSLAGVNTGELFF.

The V and J genes are TRBV9 and TRBJ1-1; 9 bases map to TRBD1. The J segment lost 3 bases and the V segment lost 4 bases, leaving 7 bases of the junction unmatched. CDR3 length: 15 amino acids. CDR1 is SGDLS and CDR2 is YYNGEE in the germline V gene. The CDR3 nucleotides are TGTGCCAGCAGCATTAGCGGGACAGGGCACACTGAAGCTTTCTTT. Translation: CASSISGTGHTEAFF.

This chain uses TRBV15 with TRBJ1-3; no clear D gene. Looked up from germline, CDR1 is LNHNV and CDR2 is YYDKDF (reference sequence). This CDR3 has 14 residues. Trimming took off 6 bases at V and 0 bases at J, with 9 bases between the two ends. The CDR3 DNA follows: TGTGCCACCAGGGGTGTGAGCTCTGGAAACACCATATATTTT. It yields the protein CATRGVSSGNTIYF.

The chain carries TRBV7-9 and TRBJ1-3, with D possibly TRBD1 on 5 matching bases. In germline, CDR1 is SEHNR, CDR2 FQNEAQ (reference sequence). CDR3 length equals 15 residues. Trimming took off 1 base at V and 3 bases at J, with 10 bases between the two ends. The CDR3 region is CASSLGAGLGNTIYF. CDR3 coding DNA: TGTGCCAGCAGCTTAGGTGCAGGGCTTGGAAACACCATATATTTT.

The chain recombines TRBV7-9 with TRBJ1-4, with 7 bases matching TRBD1. V shed 2 bases and J 8 bases; nucleotides not matched to a gene: 11. The CDR3 extends over 16 amino acids. Germline V lookup: CDR1 SEHNR, CDR2 FQNEAQ (reference sequence). CDR3 sequence (DNA): TGTGCCAGCAGCTTAATGGCGGGACAGAATAAAGAAAAACTGTTTTTT. This sequence encodes CASSLMAGQNKEKLFF.

V is TRBV6-5 and J is TRBJ2-5; D gene uncertain. CDR1 and CDR2 from the germline V gene are MNHEY and SVGAGI. The CDR3 is 14 residues long. The ends were cut back, 4 bases at V and 5 bases at J, with 14 bases in the middle. The CDR3 DNA sequence: TGTGCCAGCAGTTCCGGATTTTGGCGGGAGACCCAGTACTTC. Translated: CASSSGFWRETQYF.

The chain links TRBV18 to TRBJ2-7; no clear D gene. The CDR3 spans 14 residues. Trimming removed 4 bases from V and 1 base from J, with 11 bases in between. Germline V gene lookup returns CDR1 KGHSH and CDR2 LQKENI. The CDR3 nucleotides are TGTGCCAGCTCACTCGGCGGCCAATCCTACGAGCAGTACTTC. Translating it yields CASSLGGQSYEQYF.

The V and J genes are TRBV18 and TRBJ1-1; 10 nucleotides match TRBD1. The germline gives CDR1 KGHSH, CDR2 LQKENI. The J segment lost 3 bases and the V segment lost 5 bases, leaving 0 bases of the junction unmatched. This CDR3 comprises 13 residues. The CDR3 nucleotides read TGTGCCAGCTCAGGGACAGGGGACACTGAAGCTTTCTTT. Translation: CASSGTGDTEAFF.

The genes are TRBV19 and TRBJ2-2; the D gene could be TRBD1 or TRBD2 (6 bases each). Germline CDR1 LNHDA, CDR2 SQIVND (reference sequence). The CDR3 is 16 residues long. Between the trimmed V and J ends, which lost 3 bases and 5 bases, there was a span of 16 bases. CDR3 in amino acids: CASSITGGPGTGELFF. The CDR3 DNA is TGTGCCAGTAGTATTACTGGGGGGCCTGGGACCGGGGAGCTGTTTTTT. Drawing the rest from reference TRBV19 and TRBJ2-2, the complete variable domain is DGGITQSPKYLFRKEGQNVTLSCEQNLNHDAMYWYRQDPGQGLRLIYYSQIVNDFQKGDIAEGYSVSREKKESFPLTVTSAQKNPTAFYLCASSITGGPGTGELFFGEGSRLTVL.

The CDR3 region is CASSLGLRQETQYF. As DNA, the CDR3 is TGTGCCAGCAGCCTGGGCCTTCGACAAGAGACCCAGTACTTC. V gene TRBV9 combines with J gene TRBJ2-5; D remains unclear. The V gene's germline CDR1 is SGDLS and CDR2 YYNGEE. The CDR3 has 14 residues. V lost 4 bases, J lost 2 bases, and 12 bases lay in between.

The genes are TRBV7-9 and TRBJ2-5; D unclear. Trimming left V 1 base short and J 5 bases short, with 2 bases between. The CDR3 has 11 residues. Germline V gene lookup returns CDR1 SEHNR and CDR2 FQNEAQ (reference sequence). The CDR3 protein is CASSLDETQYF. CDR3 in DNA: TGTGCCAGCAGCTTAGATGAGACCCAGTACTTC.

The chain links TRBV20-1 to TRBJ2-7, with D uncertain. Germline-derived CDR1 and CDR2 are DFQATT and SNEGSKA (reference sequence). The CDR3 runs to 11 residues. Trimming cost V 6 bases and J 7 bases, with 13 bases left between them. This CDR3 is CSAKPSMEQYF. The CDR3 DNA sequence: TGCAGTGCCAAACCCTCAATGGAGCAGTACTTC.